This TCR beta chain derives from a study of blood T cell repertoires in COVID-19. Study-level information: Some COVID-19 samples were acute and others convalescent; all came from the United States, Italy and Spain.

Repertoires were generated with immunoSEQ multiplex PCR, while TCRdb's copy carries only in-frame clones and drops some. The sample holds about 42,000 clones; 89% are singletons and the top ten take more than 5%. The CDR3 runs to 13 residues. Germline trimming cut 5 bases from V and 9 bases from J; bases unmatched to any gene: 9. The clonotype was recovered from a human donor in a cohort sampled during active COVID-19. The rearrangement joins TRBV12-3 or TRBV12-4 to TRBJ2-7; 8 nucleotides agree with TRBD2. The sequenced sample was peripheral blood. CDR3 nucleotides: TGTGCCAGCAGTCCGTCGCGGGGGGAGGGGCAGTACTTC. It codes for CASSPSRGEGQYF.